These 30 T cell receptor beta chains came from one sample sequenced in a study of blood T cell repertoires in COVID-19. Measured with immunoSEQ multiplex PCR; TCRdb has only the in-frame clones, and not every one. The sample yields about 250,000 clones, about 83% seen once. The sequenced sample was peripheral blood. The receptor source for this set is an older man with acute or convalescent COVID-19.

With respect to this clone: The same CDR3 can be traced to other DNA sequences in this sample. The chain has TRBV28 and TRBJ2-7; no definite D call. V gave up 7 bases and J gave up 1 base, with 8 bases separating them. The CDR3 is 12 residues long. From germline, CDR1 is MDHEN and CDR2 SYDVKM. The CDR3 DNA is TGTGCCAGCACCCCGTCTTCCTACGAGCAGTACTTC. Translated, it gives CASTPSSYEQYF.

This clone appeared a few times. The genes are TRBV2 and TRBJ1-5, with 8 bases matching TRBD1. The CDR3 extends over 16 amino acids. Germline values: CDR1 SNHLY, CDR2 FYNNEI. V gave up 6 bases and J gave up 0 bases; unmatched junction bases: 7. In DNA, the CDR3 is TGTGCCAGCAGACTAGAGACAGGGGTTAGCAATCAGCCCCAGCATTTT. It specifies CASRLETGVSNQPQHF.

The chain is built from TRBV18 and TRBJ2-2, with D possibly matching TRBD2 (6 bases). Deletions cut 0 bases from V and 4 bases from J, with 15 bases between. This CDR3 region has 17 residues. CDR1 is KGHSH and CDR2 is LQKENI in the germline V gene. CDR3 protein: CASSPPKAGRGTGELFF. DNA for the CDR3: TGTGCCAGCTCACCACCGAAGGCGGGACGGGGCACCGGGGAGCTGTTTTTT.

The V gene is TRBV20-1, the J gene TRBJ2-1; 11 nucleotides match TRBD2. Germline V gives CDR1 DFQATT, CDR2 SNEGSKA (reference sequence). This CDR3 contains 11 residues. CDR3 protein: CSGLAGNEQFF. The DNA of the CDR3 is TGCAGCGGACTAGCGGGCAATGAGCAGTTCTTC.

The V gene is TRBV12-3 or TRBV12-4, the J gene TRBJ1-2; D unclear. Trimming removed 6 bases at V and 7 bases at J, with 12 bases between. The CDR3 extends over 12 amino acids. DNA of the CDR3: TGTGCCAGCAGCTCGGGGATCGTTGGCTACACCTTC. Translated: CASSSGIVGYTF.

This chain links TRBV2 with TRBJ2-7; tentatively, D is TRBD1 (5 bases). Germline loops: CDR1 SNHLY, CDR2 FYNNEI. V dropped 6 bases and J dropped 6 bases, with 9 bases sitting between them. The CDR3 runs 11 residues. CDR3 in DNA: TGTGCCAGCAGGTCAGGGCTCGAGCAGTACTTC. Translation gives CASRSGLEQYF.

This chain joins TRBV20-1 and TRBJ1-5, with a possible D match to TRBD1 (5 bases). The germline V gene encodes CDR1 DFQATT and CDR2 SNEGSKA (reference sequence). The CDR3 runs 13 residues. Trimming pared 3 bases from V and 6 bases from J, leaving 12 bases between. Written as DNA, the CDR3 is TGCAGTGCTAGTTCAGGGCTGGCTCAGCCCCAGCATTTT. It translates to CSASSGLAQPQHF.

The chain carries TRBV5-6 and TRBJ1-6, with 9 bases matching TRBD1. CDR1 SGHDT and CDR2 YYEEEE come from the germline V gene. This CDR3 comprises 15 residues. Trimming removed 0 bases from V and 10 bases from J; junction bases left unmatched: 5. The CDR3 protein is CASSLVGQGLSPLHF. The CDR3 nucleotides are TGTGCCAGCAGCTTGGTGGGACAGGGCCTGTCACCCCTCCACTTT.

The gene calls are TRBV10-3 and TRBJ2-1, with 7 bases identical to TRBD2. V lost 10 bases to trimming and J lost 0 bases; unmatched junction nucleotides: 12. Germline V gives CDR1 ENHRY, CDR2 SYGVKD. The CDR3 length is 16 residues. The CDR3 here is CANSKRRGDSYNEQFF. In nucleotides, the CDR3 is TGTGCCAATAGCAAAAGACGGGGGGACTCCTACAATGAGCAGTTCTTC.

This clone was counted a few times. This chain connects TRBV28 to TRBJ1-4; D not resolved. The V and J ends lost 8 bases and 0 bases respectively, with 10 bases between them. The CDR3 totals 14 residues. Germline V gives CDR1 MDHEN, CDR2 SYDVKM. The CDR3 here is CASDSPTTNEKLFF. CDR3 DNA sequence: TGTGCCAGCGATAGCCCCACAACTAATGAAAAACTGTTTTTT.

The chain carries TRBV4-1 and TRBJ2-1, with TRBD2 identical over 13 bases. There are 19 residues in the CDR3. The germline gives CDR1 MGHRA, CDR2 YSYEKL. J lost 0 bases, V lost 0 bases, and 5 bases had no gene match. The CDR3 here is CASSQDPGLAGSSYNEQFF. For the CDR3, the DNA is TGCGCCAGCAGCCAAGACCCGGGACTAGCGGGGAGCTCCTACAATGAGCAGTTCTTC.

The chain couples TRBV3-1 (or the pseudogene TRBV3-2) to TRBJ2-5, with 7 bases matching TRBD2. Germline values: CDR1 LGHDT, CDR2 YNNKEL (reference sequence). The CDR3 totals 16 residues. V shed 3 bases and J 0 bases; nucleotides not matched to a gene: 7. The CDR3 sequence is CASSQVAGKYQETQYF. The CDR3 DNA sequence: TGTGCCAGCAGCCAGGTAGCGGGCAAGTACCAAGAGACCCAGTACTTC.

This clone was found once. V gene TRBV5-1 combines with J gene TRBJ2-3; 12 nucleotides line up with TRBD2. The CDR3 totals 15 residues. With 4 bases clipped from V and 1 base from J, the junction kept 1 base outside the gene matches. The germline V gene encodes CDR1 SGHRS and CDR2 YFSETQ. The CDR3 here is CASSRTSGGTDTQYF. The DNA of the CDR3 is TGCGCCAGCAGCCGGACTAGCGGGGGCACAGATACGCAGTATTTT.

The rearrangement joins TRBV12-3 or TRBV12-4 to TRBJ2-7; D might be TRBD1 (6 bases). The CDR3 totals 11 residues. With 3 bases removed from V and 9 bases from J, the gap between germline ends came to 9 bases. CDR3 DNA sequence: TGTGCCAGCAGTTTGGTGGGGGCGCAGTACTTC. It encodes CASSLVGAQYF.

This rearrangement joins TRBV2 to TRBJ2-5, with 16 bases matching TRBD2. CDR3 size: 21 residues. Germline loops: CDR1 SNHLY, CDR2 FYNNEI. Trimming removed 4 bases from V and 3 bases from J; junction bases left unmatched: 17. The CDR3 DNA follows: TGTGCCAGCAGTGTGCTATCCTTGGGACTAGCGGGGGGGGACATTAAAGAGACCCAGTACTTC. It encodes CASSVLSLGLAGGDIKETQYF.

The V gene is TRBV5-1, the J gene TRBJ2-1, with 9 bases aligning to TRBD2. Unmatched junction bases numbered 5, after V lost 0 bases and J lost 4 bases. The CDR3 consists of 16 residues. The V gene's germline CDR1 is SGHRS and CDR2 YFSETQ. As DNA, the CDR3 is TGCGCCAGCAGCTTGGGATCTAGCGGGACGTACAATGAGCAGTTCTTC. Amino acids: CASSLGSSGTYNEQFF.

This rearrangement joins TRBV5-4 to TRBJ2-2, with a tentative D call TRBD1 (6 bases). V was trimmed by 2 bases and J by 8 bases, leaving 13 bases between them. The CDR3 loop spans 14 amino acids. The germline gives CDR1 SGHNT, CDR2 YYREEE (reference sequence). In nucleotides, the CDR3 is TGTGCCAGCAGCTTTGGGACAAAGGAGGGGGAGCTGTTTTTT. Its translation is CASSFGTKEGELFF.

A few counts support this clone. The chain recombines TRBV28 with TRBJ1-6; D is unresolved. The V end was cut by 10 bases, the J end by 8 bases, with 15 bases between. The germline V gene has CDR1 MDHEN and CDR2 SYDVKM. The CDR3 contains 13 residues. The CDR3 region has the DNA TGTGCCATTGCCGCCGGGTCTTATTCACCCCTCCACTTT. It yields the protein CAIAAGSYSPLHF.

This clone was found once. The rearrangement links TRBV3-1 (or the pseudogene TRBV3-2) to TRBJ2-1; a possible D gene is TRBD2 (5 bases). CDR3 size: 15 residues. The V gene's germline CDR1 is LGHDT and CDR2 YNNKEL (reference sequence). The ends were cut back, 2 bases at V and 4 bases at J, with 12 bases in the middle. CDR3: CASSQPRGVYNEQFF. In DNA form, the CDR3 reads TGTGCCAGCAGCCAACCCCGGGGAGTTTACAATGAGCAGTTCTTC.

A few counts support this clone. V is TRBV21-1 and J is TRBJ2-7; TRBD1, the table's D call, was not compared with the DNA. TRBV21-1 is a pseudogene. The CDR3 has 16 amino acids. The CDR3 bases are TGTGCCAGCAGCAAACAGAGTCTCACAGGGGACTACGAGCAGTACTTC. This gives the protein CASSKQSLTGDYEQYF.

The chain uses TRBV10-3 and TRBJ2-2; 11 bases fit TRBD1. Losses at the gene ends were 7 bases for V and 5 bases for J; bases not matched to a gene: 6. Germline V gives CDR1 ENHRY, CDR2 SYGVKD. This CDR3 contains 15 residues. The CDR3, as DNA: TGTGCCATCAACCTCGGGACAGGGGGAACCGGGGAGCTGTTTTTT. This encodes CAINLGTGGTGELFF.

In its sample, this clone was seen once. This chain connects TRBV28 to TRBJ2-2; the D gene is possibly TRBD2 (6 bases). V lost 7 bases and J lost 0, with 9 bases in between. Germline V gives CDR1 MDHEN, CDR2 SYDVKM. The CDR3 is 14 amino acids. The CDR3 DNA reads TGTGCCAGCAAAGGGGACTCGAACACCGGGGAGCTGTTTTTT. The encoded protein is CASKGDSNTGELFF.

The rearrangement links TRBV11-2 to TRBJ2-3, with TRBD2 matching over 8 bases. Germline assignment: CDR1 SGHAT and CDR2 FQNNGV. The CDR3 length is 16 residues. The V and J ends lost 9 bases and 0 bases, in that order; junction bases with no gene match: 11. CDR3 amino acids: CAREERGGSSTDTQYF. CDR3 sequence (DNA): TGTGCCAGGGAAGAACGGGGGGGTTCTAGCACAGATACGCAGTATTTT.

The chain has TRBV29-1 and TRBJ2-3; the D gene is possibly TRBD2 (6 bases). Trimming pared 3 bases from V and 1 base from J, leaving 11 bases between. This CDR3 spans 14 amino acids. Germline lookup yields CDR1 SQVTM and CDR2 ANQGSEA. Here the CDR3 reads CSVDRERGTDTQYF. The CDR3 coding sequence is TGCAGCGTTGATCGGGAGAGGGGCACAGATACGCAGTATTTT.

This chain uses TRBV7-3 with TRBJ2-2; D gene ambiguous. The CDR3 covers 14 residues. V shed 0 bases and J shed 4 bases, with 6 bases lying between them. Germline values: CDR1 SGHTA, CDR2 FQGTGA. CDR3 residues: CASSLTPITGELFF. CDR3 sequence (DNA): TGTGCCAGCAGCTTAACCCCCATCACCGGGGAGCTGTTTTTT.

The chain has TRBV6-2 or TRBV6-3 and TRBJ1-5; tentative D call: TRBD1 (6 bases). This CDR3 comprises 14 residues. In germline, CDR1 is MNHEY, CDR2 SVGEGT. V was clipped by 5 bases and J by 4 bases, with 12 bases between them. CDR3 sequence: CASSRTETNQPQHF. The DNA of the CDR3 is TGTGCCAGCAGTAGGACAGAAACAAATCAGCCCCAGCATTTT.

The chain uses TRBV5-1 and TRBJ2-3; 7 bases map to TRBD2. The germline V gene encodes CDR1 SGHRS and CDR2 YFSETQ. J lost 0 bases, V lost 0 bases, and 7 bases had no gene match. CDR3 length: 17 residues. The CDR3 DNA reads as TGCGCCAGCAGCTTGGGGCCTAGCGGTGTTAGCACAGATACGCAGTATTTT. Protein product: CASSLGPSGVSTDTQYF.

The chain employs TRBV16 and TRBJ2-5, with 15 bases matching TRBD2. Germline lookup yields CDR1 KGHSY and CDR2 FQNENV. V gave up 1 base and J gave up 5 bases; unmatched junction bases: 2. The CDR3 is 16 amino acids. The CDR3, as DNA: TGTGCCAGCAGCCAATGGACTAGCGGGAGGGCTGAGACCCAGTACTTC. As protein: CASSQWTSGRAETQYF.

The chain is built from TRBV5-1 and TRBJ2-7; tentative D call: TRBD2 (5 bases). Germline V gene sequence: CDR1 SGHRS, CDR2 YFSETQ. The CDR3 is made up of 14 amino acids. The V and J ends lost 1 base and 4 bases respectively, with 12 bases between them. DNA for the CDR3: TGCGCCAGCAGCTTGAGGAGGAATTCTTACGAGCAGTACTTC. Its translation is CASSLRRNSYEQYF.

The chain recombines TRBV6-2 or TRBV6-3 with TRBJ1-2, with TRBD1 identical over 9 bases. The CDR3 length is 18 residues. V shed 2 bases, J shed 7 bases, and the junction held 17 bases outside the gene matches. CDR1 MNHEY and CDR2 SVGEGT come from the germline V gene. The CDR3 DNA is TGTGCCAGCAGTTACACGAAGACCCGGGACAGGGTTTCCTTTGGCTACACCTTC. It encodes CASSYTKTRDRVSFGYTF.